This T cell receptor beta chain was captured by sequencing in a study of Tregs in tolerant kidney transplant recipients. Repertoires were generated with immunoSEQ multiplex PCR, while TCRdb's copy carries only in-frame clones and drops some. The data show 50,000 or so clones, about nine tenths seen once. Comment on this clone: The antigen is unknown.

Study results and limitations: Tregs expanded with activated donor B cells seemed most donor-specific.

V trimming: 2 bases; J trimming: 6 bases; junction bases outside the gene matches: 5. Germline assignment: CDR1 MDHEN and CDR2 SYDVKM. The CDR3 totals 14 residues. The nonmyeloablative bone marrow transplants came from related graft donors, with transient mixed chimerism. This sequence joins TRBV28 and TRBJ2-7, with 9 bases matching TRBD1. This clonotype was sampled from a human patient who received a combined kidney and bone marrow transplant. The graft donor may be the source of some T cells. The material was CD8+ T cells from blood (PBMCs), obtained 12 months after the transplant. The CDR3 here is CASSLRGQGTEQYF. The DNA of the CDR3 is TGTGCCAGCAGTTTAAGGGGACAGGGAACCGAGCAGTACTTC.